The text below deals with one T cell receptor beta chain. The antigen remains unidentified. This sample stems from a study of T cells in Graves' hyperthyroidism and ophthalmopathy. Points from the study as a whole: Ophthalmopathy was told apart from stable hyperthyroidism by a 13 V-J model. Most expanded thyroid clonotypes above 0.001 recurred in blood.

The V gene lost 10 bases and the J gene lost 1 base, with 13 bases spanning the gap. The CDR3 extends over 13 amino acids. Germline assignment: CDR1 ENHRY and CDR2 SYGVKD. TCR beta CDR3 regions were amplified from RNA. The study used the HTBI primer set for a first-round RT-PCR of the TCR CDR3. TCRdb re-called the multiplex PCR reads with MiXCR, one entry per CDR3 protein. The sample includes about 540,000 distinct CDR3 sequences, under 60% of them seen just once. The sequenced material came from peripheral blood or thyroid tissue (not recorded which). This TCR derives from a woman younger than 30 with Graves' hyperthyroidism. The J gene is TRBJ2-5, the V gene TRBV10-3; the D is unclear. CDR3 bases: TGTGCCAGTAGTATTGAGTTCCAAGAGACCCAGTACTTC. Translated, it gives CASSIEFQETQYF.